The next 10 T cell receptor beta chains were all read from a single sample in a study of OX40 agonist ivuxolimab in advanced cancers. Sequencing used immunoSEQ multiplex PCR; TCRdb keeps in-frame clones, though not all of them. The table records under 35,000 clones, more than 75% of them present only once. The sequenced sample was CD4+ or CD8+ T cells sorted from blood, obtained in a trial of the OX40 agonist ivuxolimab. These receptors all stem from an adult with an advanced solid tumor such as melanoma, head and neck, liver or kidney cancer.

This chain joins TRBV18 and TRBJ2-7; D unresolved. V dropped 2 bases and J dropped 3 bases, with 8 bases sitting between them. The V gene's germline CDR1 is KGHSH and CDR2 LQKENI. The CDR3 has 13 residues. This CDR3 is CASSPRLHYEQYF. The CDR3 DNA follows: TGTGCCAGCTCACCAAGACTCCACTACGAGCAGTACTTC. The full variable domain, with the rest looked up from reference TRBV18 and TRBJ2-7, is NAGVMQNPRHLVRRRGQEARLRCSPMKGHSHVYWYRQLPEEGLKFMVYLQKENIIDESGMPKERFSAEFPKEGPSILRIQQVVRGDSAAYFCASSPRLHYEQYFGPGTRLTVT.

The DNA for the CDR3 is TGTGCCAGCAGTTTAGTCACAGTTCGTCAGCCCCAGCATTTT. Protein: CASSLVTVRQPQHF. The chain combines TRBV28 with TRBJ1-5; D gene uncertain. Germline lookup yields CDR1 MDHEN and CDR2 SYDVKM. Trimming cost V 2 bases and J 6 bases, with 11 bases left between them. There are 14 residues in the CDR3.

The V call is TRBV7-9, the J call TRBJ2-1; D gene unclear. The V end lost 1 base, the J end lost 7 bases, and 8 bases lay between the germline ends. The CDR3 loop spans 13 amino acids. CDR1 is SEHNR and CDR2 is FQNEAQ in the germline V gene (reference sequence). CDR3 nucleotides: TGTGCCAGCAGCTTAGAAGCAGTGAATGAGCAGTTCTTC. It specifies CASSLEAVNEQFF.

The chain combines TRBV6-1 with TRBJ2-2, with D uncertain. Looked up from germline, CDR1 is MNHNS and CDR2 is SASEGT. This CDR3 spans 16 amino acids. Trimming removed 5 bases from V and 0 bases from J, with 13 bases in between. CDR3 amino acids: CASSKGISANTGELFF. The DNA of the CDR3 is TGTGCCAGCAGTAAAGGGATCAGCGCGAACACCGGGGAGCTGTTTTTT.

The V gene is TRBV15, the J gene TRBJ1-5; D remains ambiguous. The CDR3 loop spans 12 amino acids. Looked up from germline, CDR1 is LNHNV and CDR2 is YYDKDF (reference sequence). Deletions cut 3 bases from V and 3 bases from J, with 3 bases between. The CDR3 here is CATSSDNQPQHF. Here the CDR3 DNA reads TGTGCCACCAGCAGCGACAATCAGCCCCAGCATTTT. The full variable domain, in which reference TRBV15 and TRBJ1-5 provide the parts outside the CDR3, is DAMVIQNPRYQVTQFGKPVTLSCSQTLNHNVMYWYQQKSSQAPKLLFHYYDKDFNNEADTPDNFQSRRPNTSFCFLDIRSPGLGDTAMYLCATSSDNQPQHFGDGTRLSIL.

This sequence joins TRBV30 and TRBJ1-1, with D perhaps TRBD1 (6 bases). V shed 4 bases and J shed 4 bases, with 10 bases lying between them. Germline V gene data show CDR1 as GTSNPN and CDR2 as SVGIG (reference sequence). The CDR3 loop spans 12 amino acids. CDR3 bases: TGTGCCTGGAACAGGGCGAGCACTGAAGCTTTCTTT. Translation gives CAWNRASTEAFF.

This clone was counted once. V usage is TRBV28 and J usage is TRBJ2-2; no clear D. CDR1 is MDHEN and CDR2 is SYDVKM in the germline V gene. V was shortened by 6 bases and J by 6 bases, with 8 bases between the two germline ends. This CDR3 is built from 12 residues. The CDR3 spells CASRGNSGELFF. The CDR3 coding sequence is TGTGCCAGCAGAGGTAATTCCGGGGAGCTGTTTTTT. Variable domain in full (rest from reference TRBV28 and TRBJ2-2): DVKVTQSSRYLVKRTGEKVFLECVQDMDHENMFWYRQDPGLGLRLIYFSYDVKMKEKGDIPEGYSVSREKKERFSLILESASTNQTSMYLCASRGNSGELFFGEGSRLTVL.

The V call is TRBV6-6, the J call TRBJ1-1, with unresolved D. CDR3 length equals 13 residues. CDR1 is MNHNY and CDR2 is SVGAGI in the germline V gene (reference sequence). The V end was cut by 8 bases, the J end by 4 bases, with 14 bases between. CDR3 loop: CASCIRAFTEAFF. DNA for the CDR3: TGTGCCAGCTGTATCCGGGCCTTCACTGAAGCTTTCTTT.

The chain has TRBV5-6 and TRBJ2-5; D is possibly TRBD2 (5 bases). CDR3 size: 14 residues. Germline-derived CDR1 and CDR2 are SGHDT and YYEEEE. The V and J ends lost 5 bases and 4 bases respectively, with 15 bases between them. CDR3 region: CASSRTREGETQYF. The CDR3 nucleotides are TGTGCCAGCAGTAGGACGCGAGAGGGAGAGACCCAGTACTTC.

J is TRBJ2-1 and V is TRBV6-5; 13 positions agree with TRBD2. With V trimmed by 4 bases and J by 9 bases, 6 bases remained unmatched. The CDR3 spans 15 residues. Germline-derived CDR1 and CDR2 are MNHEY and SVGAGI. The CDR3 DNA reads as TGTGCCAGCAGTTCTCCGGGACTAGCGGGAATTGAGCAGTTCTTC. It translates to CASSSPGLAGIEQFF.